Presented here are 18 T cell receptor beta chains from one specimen sequenced in a study of blood T cell repertoires in COVID-19. The method was immunoSEQ multiplex PCR; TCRdb's version includes in-frame clones alone and lacks a portion of them. The sample holds around 150,000 clones, more than 75% seen once. The specimen was peripheral blood. The receptors shown here come from a man in his sixties with active or convalescent COVID-19.

CDR3 sequence reads: CASSPDRGEPPYEQYF. The CDR3 bases are TGTGCCAGCAGCCCGGACAGGGGAGAACCCCCCTACGAGCAGTACTTC. The V and J genes are TRBV11-2 and TRBJ2-7; 9 bases align to TRBD1. V was clipped by 5 bases and J by 2 bases; unmatched bases: 10. This CDR3 has 16 residues. Germline V lookup: CDR1 SGHAT, CDR2 FQNNGV.

The chain couples TRBV5-1 to TRBJ2-1, with D hard to call. The germline V gene has CDR1 SGHRS and CDR2 YFSETQ. The length of the CDR3 is 14 residues. Trimming took off 1 base at V and 6 bases at J, with 11 bases between the two ends. The CDR3, as DNA: TGCGCCAGCAGCTTGTCTGCAGGCAGCAATGAGCAGTTCTTC. Its translation: CASSLSAGSNEQFF.

This rearrangement joins TRBV5-1 to TRBJ1-1, with D unclear. The germline gives CDR1 SGHRS, CDR2 YFSETQ. This CDR3 has 16 residues. V was clipped by 4 bases and J by 1 base, with 17 bases between them. CDR3 sequence reads: CASSRNPGVENTEAFF. The CDR3 DNA reads as TGCGCCAGCAGCCGTAACCCGGGAGTCGAGAACACTGAAGCTTTCTTT.

This clone was seen once. The chain combines TRBV2 with TRBJ1-2, with a tentative D call TRBD1 (5 bases). From germline, CDR1 is SNHLY and CDR2 FYNNEI. The CDR3 is 12 amino acids. V lost 3 bases and J lost 14, with 16 bases in between. The CDR3 spells CASSDSTGQWTF. CDR3 nucleotides: TGTGCCAGCAGTGATTCCACAGGCCAGTGGACCTTC.

The gene calls are TRBV5-6 and TRBJ1-4, with D hard to call. Germline lookup yields CDR1 SGHDT and CDR2 YYEEEE. This CDR3 is built from 14 residues. V shed 4 bases and J shed 8 bases, with 15 bases lying between them. CDR3 loop: CASSPWVLGEKLFF. For the CDR3, the DNA is TGTGCCAGCAGCCCCTGGGTGTTGGGCGAAAAACTGTTTTTT.

This sequence joins TRBV2 and TRBJ2-3, with 12 bases lining up with TRBD2. The CDR3 loop spans 14 amino acids. Germline trimming cut 7 bases from V and 4 bases from J; bases unmatched to any gene: 3. Germline V lookup: CDR1 SNHLY, CDR2 FYNNEI. CDR3 sequence (DNA): TGTGCCAGCATCCTAGCGGGGGGGCCAGATACGCAGTATTTT. Translated: CASILAGGPDTQYF.

This clone was counted a single time. The CDR3: CASSPPGTGDRSPLHF. The CDR3 DNA reads TGTGCCAGCAGCCCACCCGGGACAGGGGATCGATCACCCCTCCACTTT. The rearrangement uses TRBV7-2 and TRBJ1-6; TRBD1 matches at 10 bases. The V segment lost 5 bases and the J segment 10 bases; nucleotides outside the gene matches: 11. The CDR3 consists of 16 residues. CDR1 and CDR2 (germline): SGHTA, FQGNSA.

This clone was detected only once. V and J are TRBV6-1 and TRBJ1-6; possible D gene TRBD1, 5 bases. The V end lost 3 bases, the J end lost 10 bases, and 19 bases lay between the germline ends. Germline CDR1 is MNHNS and CDR2 is SASEGT. CDR3 size: 16 residues. CDR3 loop: CASSDPFGQGDSPLHF. CDR3 DNA: TGTGCCAGCAGTGATCCTTTTGGCCAGGGCGACTCACCCCTCCACTTT.

V usage is TRBV7-9 and J usage is TRBJ2-3, with 7 bases aligning to TRBD1. The CDR3 is 18 residues long. The germline V gene encodes CDR1 SEHNR and CDR2 FQNEAQ (reference sequence). V lost 5 bases and J lost 0; bases outside the gene matches: 14. In DNA, the CDR3 is TGTGCCAGCAGCCCCAGGGGACAGAGCTTTTCTAGCACAGATACGCAGTATTTT. The encoded protein is CASSPRGQSFSSTDTQYF.

The V and J genes are TRBV7-8 and TRBJ1-1; D might be TRBD1 (5 bases). The CDR3 runs to 17 residues. V gave up 0 bases and J gave up 0 bases, with 14 bases separating them. CDR1 and CDR2 from the germline V gene are SGHVS and FQNEAQ. The CDR3 sequence is CASSLARGSSLNTEAFF. The CDR3 nucleotides read TGTGCCAGCAGCTTAGCTAGGGGATCTTCCCTGAACACTGAAGCTTTCTTT.

The chain employs TRBV19 and TRBJ1-2; D unclear. The length of the CDR3 is 13 residues. Germline CDR1 is LNHDA and CDR2 is SQIVND (reference sequence). V was shortened by 3 bases and J by 8 bases, with 13 bases between the two germline ends. CDR3 in amino acids: CASSIDEVAGYTF. In DNA form, the CDR3 reads TGTGCCAGTAGTATTGATGAGGTGGCGGGCTACACCTTC.

The chain employs TRBV10-3 and TRBJ1-2; D possibly corresponds to TRBD1 (5 bases). This CDR3 is built from 11 residues. Germline V gene data show CDR1 as ENHRY and CDR2 as SYGVKD. Between the trimmed V and J ends, which lost 7 bases and 4 bases, there was a span of 7 bases. This CDR3 reads CAITGGYGYTF. As DNA, the CDR3 is TGTGCCATCACGGGGGGCTATGGCTACACCTTC.

The J gene is TRBJ2-2, the V gene TRBV21-1; the table names TRBD2, a call not compared with the DNA. TRBV21-1 is described as a pseudogene. The CDR3 extends over 14 amino acids. The CDR3 region has the DNA TGTGCCAGCAGCAAAGGAGCCAACACCGGGGAGCTGTTTTTT. Encoded protein: CASSKGANTGELFF.

The CDR3 nucleotides read TGTGCCAGCAGCTTCCCGCAGGGAAACACAGATACGCAGTATTTT. Protein sequence: CASSFPQGNTDTQYF. The V gene is TRBV5-4, the J gene TRBJ2-3; D possibly corresponds to TRBD1 (5 bases). Germline V gene sequence: CDR1 SGHNT, CDR2 YYREEE (reference sequence). Trimming took 2 bases from V and 2 from J, leaving 12 bases between them. CDR3 length equals 15 residues.

The chain joins TRBV7-6 to TRBJ2-1, with 10 positions matching TRBD2. The germline V gene encodes CDR1 SGHVS and CDR2 FNYEAQ. With 0 bases clipped from V and 13 bases from J, the junction kept 12 bases outside the gene matches. This CDR3 comprises 16 residues. CDR3 sequence: CASSLAVPSGGVTQFF. The CDR3 nucleotides are TGTGCCAGCAGCTTAGCGGTACCCAGCGGGGGGGTCACCCAGTTCTTC. The whole variable domain, remainder taken from reference TRBV7-6 and TRBJ2-1, is GAGVSQSPRYKVTKRGQDVALRCDPISGHVSLYWYRQALGQGPEFLTYFNYEAQQDKSGLPNDRFSAERPEGSISTLTIQRTEQRDSAMYRCASSLAVPSGGVTQFFGPGTRLTVL.

This rearrangement joins TRBV7-6 to TRBJ1-4; TRBD1 agrees at 10 bases. The CDR3 totals 15 residues. The V gene end was trimmed by 5 bases and the J gene end by 7 bases; junction bases not matched to a gene: 7. Germline-derived CDR1 and CDR2 are SGHVS and FNYEAQ. The CDR3 loop is CASSQPGTGAEKLFF. CDR3 bases: TGTGCCAGCAGCCAACCCGGGACAGGGGCTGAAAAACTGTTTTTT. The full variable domain, in which reference TRBV7-6 and TRBJ1-4 provide the parts outside the CDR3, is GAGVSQSPRYKVTKRGQDVALRCDPISGHVSLYWYRQALGQGPEFLTYFNYEAQQDKSGLPNDRFSAERPEGSISTLTIQRTEQRDSAMYRCASSQPGTGAEKLFFGSGTQLSVL.

This chain links TRBV27 with TRBJ1-4; possibly TRBD1 for D (6 bases). Germline V gene sequence: CDR1 MNHEY, CDR2 SMNVEV (reference sequence). This CDR3 is 15 amino acids long. Trimming took off 8 bases at V and 6 bases at J, with 19 bases between the two ends. DNA for the CDR3: TGTGCCAGCGGCAAGAAACAGGGTTACGATGAAAAACTGTTTTTT. It specifies CASGKKQGYDEKLFF.

This clone showed up just once. The rearrangement links TRBV10-3 to TRBJ1-2; D uncertain. There are 13 residues in the CDR3. Germline CDR1 reads ENHRY; CDR2 reads SYGVKD. The V end lost 6 bases, the J end lost 0 bases, and 8 bases lay between the germline ends. The CDR3 is CAISGGANYGYTF. CDR3 sequence (DNA): TGTGCCATCAGCGGCGGAGCTAACTATGGCTACACCTTC.